The 30 T cell receptor beta chains reported below all come from one sample, sequenced in a study of blood T cell repertoires in COVID-19. Profiling relied on immunoSEQ multiplex PCR, and the TCRdb table lists in-frame clones only, not all of them. This sample has approximately 210,000 clones, with almost 90% found just once. Sequencing was carried out using peripheral blood. These TCRs come from a man younger than 30 with active or convalescent COVID-19.

This clone appeared a few times. V and J are TRBV7-8 and TRBJ1-1; 7 nucleotides agree with TRBD1. The CDR3 runs 15 residues. Trimming at V came to 6 bases and at J to 0 bases, leaving 7 bases not matched to a gene. Germline V gives CDR1 SGHVS, CDR2 FQNEAQ. The CDR3 DNA follows: TGTGCCAGCAGGCTAGAGGGACAGCTGAACACTGAAGCTTTCTTT. Protein product: CASRLEGQLNTEAFF.

This chain links TRBV15 with TRBJ2-1; D possibly corresponds to TRBD2 (6 bases). Germline-derived CDR1 and CDR2 are LNHNV and YYDKDF (reference sequence). This CDR3 is built from 16 residues. The V and J ends lost 5 bases and 4 bases respectively, with 18 bases between them. The DNA of the CDR3 is TGTGCCACCAGCGGTTGGACGGGAGATCAGTACAATGAGCAGTTCTTC. It specifies CATSGWTGDQYNEQFF.

This chain uses TRBV28 with TRBJ2-1, with 8 bases fitting TRBD1. CDR1 MDHEN and CDR2 SYDVKM come from the germline V gene. V trimming: 5 bases; J trimming: 8 bases; junction bases outside the gene matches: 5. There are 13 residues in the CDR3. As DNA, the CDR3 is TGTGCCAGCAGTAAGACAGGGGCCGATGAGCAGTTCTTC. This sequence encodes CASSKTGADEQFF.

In this sample, this clone turned up once. The rearrangement links TRBV5-8 to TRBJ2-2, with TRBD1 identical over 9 bases. J was trimmed by 6 bases and V by 1 base; bases with no gene match: 4. The CDR3 loop spans 15 amino acids. Germline-derived CDR1 and CDR2 are SGHTS and YDEGEE. CDR3 protein: CASSLNRGPSGELFF. The CDR3 DNA reads TGTGCCAGCAGCTTGAACAGGGGGCCATCCGGGGAGCTGTTTTTT.

J is TRBJ1-1 and V is TRBV7-9, with D perhaps TRBD1 (6 bases). Germline assignment: CDR1 SEHNR and CDR2 FQNEAQ (reference sequence). This CDR3 spans 14 amino acids. V dropped 5 bases and J dropped 1 base, with 11 bases sitting between them. CDR3 bases: TGTGCCAGCAGCGCCTTAGGGGGGAACACTGAAGCTTTCTTT. This translates into CASSALGGNTEAFF.

The chain couples TRBV7-6 to TRBJ2-5; a weak D match, TRBD1 (6 bases). Deletions cut 5 bases from V and 2 bases from J, with 12 bases between. The CDR3 is 14 residues long. Germline V gene lookup returns CDR1 SGHVS and CDR2 FNYEAQ. CDR3 amino acids: CASSGGHLQETQYF. CDR3 DNA: TGTGCCAGCAGCGGGGGACACCTACAAGAGACCCAGTACTTC.

With respect to this clone: One end of the junction fails to match germline, which may point to a read error. This rearrangement joins TRBV6-2 or TRBV6-3 to TRBJ2-7, with TRBD2 matching 14 bases. This CDR3 has 14 amino acids. Germline CDR1 and CDR2: MNHEY and SVGEGT. CDR3 nucleotides: TGTGCCAGCAGTGACCCGGGACTAGCGGGAGACACTGTCTTC. This encodes CASSDPGLAGDTVF.

The chain links TRBV2 to TRBJ1-1; D not resolved. Trimming left V 8 bases short and J 0 bases short, with 10 bases between. This CDR3 has 13 residues. Germline loops: CDR1 SNHLY, CDR2 FYNNEI. The CDR3 is CASEQHLNTEAFF. The CDR3 DNA sequence: TGTGCCAGCGAACAACACCTGAACACTGAAGCTTTCTTT.

This clone occurred once. This sample includes further DNA sequences coding for the same CDR3. V usage is TRBV9 and J usage is TRBJ2-7, with 13 bases matching TRBD2. Losses at the gene ends were 3 bases for V and 4 bases for J; bases not matched to a gene: 4. This CDR3 contains 15 residues. Germline V gene sequence: CDR1 SGDLS, CDR2 YYNGEE. CDR3 region: CASSAGTSGTYEQYF. CDR3 DNA: TGTGCCAGCAGCGCAGGGACTAGCGGGACGTACGAGCAGTACTTC.

The CDR3 nucleotides read TGTGCCAGCAGCTTATGGGTAGCGGGAGGGGTTATAGCCAAAAACATTCAGTACTTC. Translation: CASSLWVAGGVIAKNIQYF. The J gene is TRBJ2-4, the V gene TRBV7-2, with 11 bases matching TRBD2. The CDR3 runs 19 residues. The trim removed 2 bases at V and 0 bases at J, leaving 9 bases unmatched. The V gene's germline CDR1 is SGHTA and CDR2 FQGNSA.

This clone was seen a single time. The chain uses TRBV5-5 and TRBJ1-2; D ambiguous. This CDR3 contains 12 residues. V lost 6 bases to trimming and J lost 10 bases, with 16 bases between them. Per the germline V gene, CDR1 is SGHKS and CDR2 is YYEKEE (reference sequence). CDR3 loop: CASNRGAAYYTF. CDR3 nucleotide sequence: TGTGCCAGCAACCGGGGAGCGGCCTACTACACCTTC.

The J gene is TRBJ2-2, the V gene TRBV27; 8 bases map to TRBD1. Looked up from germline, CDR1 is MNHEY and CDR2 is SMNVEV (reference sequence). V trimming: 4 bases; J trimming: 5 bases; junction bases outside the gene matches: 6. CDR3 length: 15 amino acids. The CDR3 region is CASSSGTGRTGELFF. Here the CDR3 DNA reads TGTGCCAGCAGTTCGGGGACAGGTAGAACCGGGGAGCTGTTTTTT.

The chain carries TRBV18 and TRBJ2-3; no firm D call. Germline V gene data show CDR1 as KGHSH and CDR2 as LQKENI. The CDR3 is made up of 13 amino acids. V lost 5 bases and J 4 bases, leaving 10 bases between the germline ends. The CDR3 here is CASSSLGSDTQYF. The CDR3, as DNA: TGTGCCAGCTCAAGTCTAGGTTCAGATACGCAGTATTTT.

The V and J genes are TRBV28 and TRBJ1-5; D not certain. The CDR3 has 15 residues. Germline CDR1 reads MDHEN; CDR2 reads SYDVKM. With 8 bases removed from V and 4 bases from J, the gap between germline ends came to 18 bases. The CDR3 sequence: CASPPSGTSNQPQHF. CDR3 bases: TGTGCCAGCCCTCCATCGGGAACCTCAAATCAGCCCCAGCATTTT.

V is TRBV29-1 and J is TRBJ2-5, with 7 bases aligning to TRBD1. Germline-derived CDR1 and CDR2 are SQVTM and ANQGSEA. The CDR3 is made up of 13 amino acids. V dropped 4 bases and J dropped 3; count of bases not matched to a gene: 5. The CDR3 DNA sequence: TGCAGCGTTGGGAAGGGGGCGGAAGAGACCCAGTACTTC. This codes for CSVGKGAEETQYF.

This clone was seen only once. The chain employs TRBV5-6 and TRBJ2-7; a weak D match, TRBD2 (5 bases). Between the trimmed V and J ends, which lost 0 bases and 2 bases, there was a span of 18 bases. The CDR3 sequence is 17 residues long. Germline V gives CDR1 SGHDT, CDR2 YYEEEE. CDR3: CASSLEPHEGPTYEQYF. CDR3 nucleotide sequence: TGTGCCAGCAGCTTGGAACCCCATGAGGGCCCGACCTACGAGCAGTACTTC. Using reference TRBV5-6 and TRBJ2-7 for the parts outside the CDR3, the full variable domain is DAGVTQSPTHLIKTRGQQVTLRCSPKSGHDTVSWYQQALGQGPQFIFQYYEEEERQRGNFPDRFSGHQFPNYSSELNVNALLLGDSALYLCASSLEPHEGPTYEQYFGPGTRLTVT.

This chain links TRBV7-9 with TRBJ2-1; 7 bases fit TRBD2. Losses at the gene ends were 5 bases for V and 7 bases for J; bases not matched to a gene: 14. Germline loops: CDR1 SEHNR, CDR2 FQNEAQ (reference sequence). This CDR3 region has 16 residues. This CDR3 is CASSRVSGAPANEQFF. The CDR3 DNA sequence: TGTGCCAGCAGCCGGGTCAGCGGGGCCCCAGCGAATGAGCAGTTCTTC.

The J gene is TRBJ2-2, the V gene TRBV7-9, with 8 bases aligning to TRBD1. This CDR3 has 18 residues. Germline assignment: CDR1 SEHNR and CDR2 FQNEAQ (reference sequence). V lost 2 bases to trimming and J lost 3 bases; unmatched junction nucleotides: 11. The CDR3 region is CASSLTFRGLVDTGELFF. In DNA form, the CDR3 reads TGTGCCAGCAGCTTAACTTTCAGGGGGCTCGTAGACACCGGGGAGCTGTTTTTT.

The gene calls are TRBV28 and TRBJ2-7; D unresolved. CDR1 and CDR2 from the germline V gene are MDHEN and SYDVKM. The CDR3 consists of 12 residues. V was shortened by 5 bases and J by 0 bases, with 5 bases between the two germline ends. Here the CDR3 reads CASSSDSYEQYF. As DNA, the CDR3 is TGTGCCAGCAGTAGCGACTCCTACGAGCAGTACTTC. Supplemented by reference TRBV28 and TRBJ2-7, the full variable domain reads DVKVTQSSRYLVKRTGEKVFLECVQDMDHENMFWYRQDPGLGLRLIYFSYDVKMKEKGDIPEGYSVSREKKERFSLILESASTNQTSMYLCASSSDSYEQYFGPGTRLTVT.

The chain uses TRBV9 and TRBJ1-5, with D unclear. CDR3 length: 14 amino acids. Looked up from germline, CDR1 is SGDLS and CDR2 is YYNGEE. Trimming removed 0 bases at V and 0 bases at J, with 4 bases between. CDR3 nucleotides: TGTGCCAGCAGCGTAGCTATTAGCAATCAGCCCCAGCATTTT. Translating it yields CASSVAISNQPQHF.

In its sample, this clone was seen a few times. The rearrangement joins TRBV30 to TRBJ1-5; D call uncertain. This CDR3 has 13 amino acids. Per germline, CDR1 GTSNPN and CDR2 SVGIG (reference sequence). V was cut by 2 bases and J by 4 bases, with 9 bases left in between. The CDR3 DNA reads as TGTGCCTGGAGTTCAAGAGGTAATCAGCCCCAGCATTTT. This sequence encodes CAWSSRGNQPQHF.

V is TRBV6-2 or TRBV6-3 and J is TRBJ2-7; no definite D call. Trimming stripped 2 bases from V and 0 bases from J, with 11 bases between. The germline V gene has CDR1 MNHEY and CDR2 SVGEGT. CDR3 length equals 15 residues. CDR3 region: CASSYVVENSYEQYF. For the CDR3, the DNA is TGTGCCAGCAGTTACGTAGTAGAAAACTCCTACGAGCAGTACTTC.

The J gene is TRBJ2-7, the V gene TRBV28, with 8 bases identical to TRBD1. Trimming took 3 bases from V and 2 from J; bases not matched to a gene: 12. This CDR3 spans 17 amino acids. The germline V gene encodes CDR1 MDHEN and CDR2 SYDVKM. As DNA, the CDR3 is TGTGCCAGCAGTTTTATGGCAGGGGGCGCCGTGGCCTACGAGCAGTACTTC. This sequence encodes CASSFMAGGAVAYEQYF.

This clone came up once. This chain uses TRBV7-9 with TRBJ1-4, with D tentatively TRBD1 (6 bases). CDR3 size: 13 residues. Trimming removed 8 bases at V and 5 bases at J, with 12 bases between. The germline V gene has CDR1 SEHNR and CDR2 FQNEAQ (reference sequence). CDR3 nucleotides: TGTGCCAGCGGGAACAGGGTCAATGAAAAACTGTTTTTT. Translating gives CASGNRVNEKLFF.

This sequence joins TRBV5-1 and TRBJ2-2; D is unclear. The CDR3 consists of 14 residues. Germline loops: CDR1 SGHRS, CDR2 YFSETQ. The germline V and J ends were trimmed by 0 bases and 3 bases, with 6 bases remaining between them. The DNA for the CDR3 is TGCGCCAGCAGCTTGGTCGTCGACACCGGGGAGCTGTTTTTT. This sequence encodes CASSLVVDTGELFF.

CDR3 sequence reads: CASSQDSRGLNYGYTF. CDR3 bases: TGTGCCAGCAGCCAAGATTCGCGGGGATTGAACTATGGCTACACCTTC. The rearrangement uses TRBV4-2 and TRBJ1-2; no reliable D call. The V and J ends lost 0 bases and 2 bases respectively, with 13 bases between them. The CDR3 totals 16 residues. The V gene's germline CDR1 is LGHNA and CDR2 YNFKEQ.

Notes on this clone: Other DNA sequences in the same sample also yield this CDR3. J is TRBJ2-7 and V is TRBV10-3, with 11 bases lining up with TRBD2. V trimming: 3 bases; J trimming: 4 bases; junction bases outside the gene matches: 2. The CDR3 runs 14 residues. CDR1 is ENHRY and CDR2 is SYGVKD in the germline V gene. The CDR3: CAISDGTSGYEQYF. The CDR3 nucleotides read TGTGCCATCAGTGACGGGACTAGCGGATACGAGCAGTACTTC.

This chain uses TRBV5-1 with TRBJ1-1, with D possibly matching TRBD1 (6 bases). The CDR3 runs to 18 residues. V dropped 4 bases and J dropped 0 bases, with 22 bases sitting between them. CDR1 and CDR2 from the germline V gene are SGHRS and YFSETQ. The CDR3 region is CASSPDGRQDVLNTEAFF. In DNA, the CDR3 is TGCGCCAGCAGCCCGGATGGGCGACAGGACGTATTGAACACTGAAGCTTTCTTT.

This clone has a single count. CDR3 in amino acids: CASSLAQAWNTEAFF. DNA for the CDR3: TGCGCCAGCAGCTTGGCCCAGGCGTGGAACACTGAAGCTTTCTTT. The V gene is TRBV5-1, the J gene TRBJ1-1; no firm D call. The germline V and J ends were trimmed by 0 bases and 1 base, with 10 bases remaining between them. The CDR3 totals 15 residues. Germline-derived CDR1 and CDR2 are SGHRS and YFSETQ.

V and J are TRBV30 and TRBJ1-6; TRBD1 matches at 9 bases. The CDR3 consists of 15 residues. With 5 bases clipped from V and 5 bases from J, the junction kept 7 bases outside the gene matches. Germline V lookup: CDR1 GTSNPN, CDR2 SVGIG (reference sequence). The CDR3 DNA sequence: TGTGCCTGGGTTTCGGGACAGGGCGATAATTCACCCCTCCACTTT. This codes for CAWVSGQGDNSPLHF. The full variable domain, rest sourced from reference TRBV30 and TRBJ1-6, is SQTIHQWPATLVQPVGSPLSLECTVEGTSNPNLYWYRQAAGRGLQLLFYSVGIGQISSEVPQNLSASRPQDRQFILSSKKLLLSDSGFYLCAWVSGQGDNSPLHFGNGTRLTVT.